This TCR beta chain was found in a study of shared clonotypes between healthy human individuals. The wider study: Aged between 18 and 49, the donors were a couple of women and three men. Whole-study findings and limits: Four donors had approximately 4.6% of their naive CD4 clonotypes in common.

Sequenced by immunoSEQ multiplex PCR; TCRdb stores in-frame clones only, minus some. This sample carries millions of clones, more than 80% of them seen once, and the ten largest clones take about 0.41%. As for this clone: No antigen is known for it. The identical CDR3 is also encoded by other nucleotide sequences in the sample.

Germline V CDR1 and CDR2: MNHEY, SVGAGI. Deletions cut 6 bases from V and 1 base from J, with 10 bases between. There are 13 residues in the CDR3. The sample was naive CD4+ T cells from PBMCs. Subset specified: CD45RA+ positively selected. This chain connects TRBV6-5 to TRBJ2-7, with D possibly called TRBD1 or TRBD2 (5 bases each). The clonotype was recovered from a young man in good health. Some clones in this sample may be carry-over from other donors' samples. CDR3 loop: CASRRGSSYEQYF. CDR3 sequence (DNA): TGTGCCAGCAGGAGGGGATCTTCCTACGAGCAGTACTTC.